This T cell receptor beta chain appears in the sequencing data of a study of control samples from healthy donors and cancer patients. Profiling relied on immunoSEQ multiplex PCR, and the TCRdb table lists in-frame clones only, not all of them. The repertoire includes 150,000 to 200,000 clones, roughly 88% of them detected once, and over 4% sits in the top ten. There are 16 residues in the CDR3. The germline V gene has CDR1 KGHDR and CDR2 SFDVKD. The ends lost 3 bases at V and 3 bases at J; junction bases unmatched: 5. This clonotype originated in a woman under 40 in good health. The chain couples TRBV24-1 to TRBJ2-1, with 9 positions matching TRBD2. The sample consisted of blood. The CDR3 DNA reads TGTGCCACCAGTGATCCTGTAGCGGGAGTCTACAATGAGCAGTTCTTC. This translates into CATSDPVAGVYNEQFF.